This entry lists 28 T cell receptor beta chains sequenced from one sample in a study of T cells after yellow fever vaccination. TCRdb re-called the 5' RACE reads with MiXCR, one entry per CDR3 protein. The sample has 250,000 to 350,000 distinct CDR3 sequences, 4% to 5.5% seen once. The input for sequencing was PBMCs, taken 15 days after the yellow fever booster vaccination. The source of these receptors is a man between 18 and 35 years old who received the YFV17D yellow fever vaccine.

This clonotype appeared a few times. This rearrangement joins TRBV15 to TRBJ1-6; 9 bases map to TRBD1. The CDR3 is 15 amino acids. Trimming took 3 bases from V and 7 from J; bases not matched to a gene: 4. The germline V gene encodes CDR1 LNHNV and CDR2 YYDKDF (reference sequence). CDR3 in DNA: TGTGCCACCAGCAGTGGACAGGGGTGGAATTCACCCCTCCACTTT. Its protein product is CATSSGQGWNSPLHF.

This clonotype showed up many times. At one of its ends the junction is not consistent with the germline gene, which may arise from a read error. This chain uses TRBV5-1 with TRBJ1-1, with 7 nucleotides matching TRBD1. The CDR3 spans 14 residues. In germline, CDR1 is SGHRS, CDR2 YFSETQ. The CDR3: CASSLGTANTEAFF. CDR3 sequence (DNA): TGTGCCAGCAGCTTGGGGACAGCGAACACTGAAGCTTTCTTT.

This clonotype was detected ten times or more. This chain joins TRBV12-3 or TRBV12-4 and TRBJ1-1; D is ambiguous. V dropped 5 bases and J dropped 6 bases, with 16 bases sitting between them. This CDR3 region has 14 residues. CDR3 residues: CASSVPGGLAEAFF. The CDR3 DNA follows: TGTGCCAGCAGTGTCCCCGGAGGGTTAGCTGAAGCTTTCTTT.

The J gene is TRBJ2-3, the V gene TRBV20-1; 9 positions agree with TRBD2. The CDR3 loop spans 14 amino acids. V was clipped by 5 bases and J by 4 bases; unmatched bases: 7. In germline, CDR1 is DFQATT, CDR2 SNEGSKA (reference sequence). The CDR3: CSARVAGVPDTQYF. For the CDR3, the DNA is TGCAGTGCTCGAGTAGCGGGGGTCCCAGATACGCAGTATTTT.

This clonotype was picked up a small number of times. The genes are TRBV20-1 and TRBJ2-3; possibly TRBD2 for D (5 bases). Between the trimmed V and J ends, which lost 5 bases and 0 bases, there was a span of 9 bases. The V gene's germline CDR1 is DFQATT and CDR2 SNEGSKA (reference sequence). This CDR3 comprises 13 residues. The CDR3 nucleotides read TGCAGTGCTGTCGGGGAGAGCACAGATACGCAGTATTTT. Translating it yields CSAVGESTDTQYF.

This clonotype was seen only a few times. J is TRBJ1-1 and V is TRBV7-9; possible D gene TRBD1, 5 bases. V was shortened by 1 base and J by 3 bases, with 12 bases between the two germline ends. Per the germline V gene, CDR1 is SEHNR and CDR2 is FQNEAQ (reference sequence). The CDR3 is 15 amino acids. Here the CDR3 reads CASSLVRGADTEAFF. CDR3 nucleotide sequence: TGTGCCAGCAGCTTAGTAAGGGGCGCGGACACTGAAGCTTTCTTT.

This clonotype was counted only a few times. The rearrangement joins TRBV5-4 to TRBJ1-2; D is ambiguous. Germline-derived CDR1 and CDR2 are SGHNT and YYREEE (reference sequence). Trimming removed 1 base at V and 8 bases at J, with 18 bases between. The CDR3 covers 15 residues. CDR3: CASSLIDARVWGYTF. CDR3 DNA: TGTGCCAGCAGCTTGATTGACGCGAGGGTGTGGGGCTACACCTTC.

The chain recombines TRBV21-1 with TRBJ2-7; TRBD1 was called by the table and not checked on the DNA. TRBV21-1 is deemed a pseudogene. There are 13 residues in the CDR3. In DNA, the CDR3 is TGTGCCAGCAGCAGTCCCCTATACCGCGAGCAGTACGTC. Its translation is CASSSPLYREQYV.

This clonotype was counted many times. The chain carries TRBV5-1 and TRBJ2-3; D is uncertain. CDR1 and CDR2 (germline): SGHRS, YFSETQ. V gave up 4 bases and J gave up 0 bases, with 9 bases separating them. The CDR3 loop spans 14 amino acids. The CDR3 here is CASSSAASTDTQYF. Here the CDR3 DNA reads TGCGCCAGCAGCAGCGCTGCTAGCACAGATACGCAGTATTTT.

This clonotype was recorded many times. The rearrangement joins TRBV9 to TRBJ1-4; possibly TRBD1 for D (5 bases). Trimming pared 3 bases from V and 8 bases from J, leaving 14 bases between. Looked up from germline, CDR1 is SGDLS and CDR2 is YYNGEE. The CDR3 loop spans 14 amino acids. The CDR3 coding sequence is TGTGCCAGCAGCGACAGGCTGGCCGGGGAAAAACTGTTTTTT. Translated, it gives CASSDRLAGEKLFF.

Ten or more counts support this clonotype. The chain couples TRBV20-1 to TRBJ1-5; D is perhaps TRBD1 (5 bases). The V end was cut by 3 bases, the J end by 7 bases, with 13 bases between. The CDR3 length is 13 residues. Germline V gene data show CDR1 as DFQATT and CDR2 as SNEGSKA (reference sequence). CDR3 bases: TGCAGTGCTAGCACACGGGGCCGACAGCCCCAGCATTTT. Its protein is CSASTRGRQPQHF.

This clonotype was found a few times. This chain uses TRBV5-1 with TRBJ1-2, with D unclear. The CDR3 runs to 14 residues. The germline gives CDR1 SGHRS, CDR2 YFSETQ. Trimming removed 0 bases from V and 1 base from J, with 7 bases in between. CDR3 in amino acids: CASSLEVYNYGYTF. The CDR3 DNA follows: TGCGCCAGCAGCTTGGAGGTCTATAACTATGGCTACACCTTC.

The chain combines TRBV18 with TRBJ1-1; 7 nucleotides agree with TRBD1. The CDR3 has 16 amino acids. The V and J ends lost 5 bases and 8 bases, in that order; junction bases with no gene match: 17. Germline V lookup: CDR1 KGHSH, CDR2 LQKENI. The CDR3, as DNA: TGTGCCAGCTCAGCATCACAGGGGCCAGGTTCCGTAGAAGCTTTCTTT. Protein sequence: CASSASQGPGSVEAFF. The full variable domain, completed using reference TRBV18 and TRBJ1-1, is NAGVMQNPRHLVRRRGQEARLRCSPMKGHSHVYWYRQLPEEGLKFMVYLQKENIIDESGMPKERFSAEFPKEGPSILRIQQVVRGDSAAYFCASSASQGPGSVEAFFGQGTRLTVV.

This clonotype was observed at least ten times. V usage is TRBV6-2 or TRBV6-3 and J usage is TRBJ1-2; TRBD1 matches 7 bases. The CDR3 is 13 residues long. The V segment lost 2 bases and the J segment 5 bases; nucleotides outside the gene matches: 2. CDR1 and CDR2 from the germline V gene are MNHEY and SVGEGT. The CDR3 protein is CASSYLTGYGYTF. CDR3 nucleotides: TGTGCCAGCAGTTACCTGACAGGGTATGGCTACACCTTC.

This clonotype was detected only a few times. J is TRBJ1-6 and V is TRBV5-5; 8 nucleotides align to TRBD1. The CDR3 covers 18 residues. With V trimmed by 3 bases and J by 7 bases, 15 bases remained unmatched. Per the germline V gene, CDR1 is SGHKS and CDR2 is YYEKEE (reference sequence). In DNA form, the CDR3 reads TGTGCCAGCAGCTATCACGGCGGGACAGGCGTATGGAATTCACCCCTCCACTTT. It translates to CASSYHGGTGVWNSPLHF.

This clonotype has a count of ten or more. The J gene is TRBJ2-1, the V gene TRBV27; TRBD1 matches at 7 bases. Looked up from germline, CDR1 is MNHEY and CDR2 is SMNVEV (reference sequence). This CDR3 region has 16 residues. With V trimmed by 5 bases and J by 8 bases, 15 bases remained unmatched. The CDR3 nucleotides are TGTGCCAGCAGTCTCCTGACAGGGATAAGGAACCATGAGCAGTTCTTC. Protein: CASSLLTGIRNHEQFF.

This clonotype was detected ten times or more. This chain's CDR3 is CASSTGGFRSNEKLFF. The CDR3, as DNA: TGTGCCAGCAGTACAGGGGGCTTTCGGAGTAATGAAAAACTGTTTTTT. The chain combines TRBV12-3 or TRBV12-4 with TRBJ1-4, with 9 positions matching TRBD1. The V and J ends lost 5 bases and 4 bases, in that order; junction bases with no gene match: 8. CDR3 length: 16 residues.

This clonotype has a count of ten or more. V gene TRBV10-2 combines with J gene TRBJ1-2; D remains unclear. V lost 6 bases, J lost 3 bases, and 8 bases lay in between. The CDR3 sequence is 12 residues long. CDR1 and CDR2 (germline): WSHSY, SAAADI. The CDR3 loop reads CASRRDDYGYTF. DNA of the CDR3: TGCGCCAGCAGGCGGGATGACTATGGCTACACCTTC.

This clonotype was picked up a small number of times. In DNA, the CDR3 is TGTGCCTGGAGGCCGATGGTGGCCACTGAAGCTTTCTTT. Its translation is CAWRPMVATEAFF. The chain recombines TRBV30 with TRBJ1-1; D remains unclear. Per germline, CDR1 GTSNPN and CDR2 SVGIG (reference sequence). This CDR3 spans 13 amino acids. Trimming pared 3 bases from V and 4 bases from J, leaving 12 bases between.

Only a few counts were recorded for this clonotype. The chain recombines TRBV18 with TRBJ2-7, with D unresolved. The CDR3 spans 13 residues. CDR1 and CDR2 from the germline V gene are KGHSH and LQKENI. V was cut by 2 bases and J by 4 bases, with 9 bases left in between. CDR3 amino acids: CASSPERYYEQYV. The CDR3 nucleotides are TGTGCCAGCTCACCAGAACGGTATTACGAGCAGTACGTC.

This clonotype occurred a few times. The CDR3 coding sequence is TGCAGTGCTAGAGTCGTCACAGTAAACATTCAGTACTTC. Residues: CSARVVTVNIQYF. The gene calls are TRBV20-1 and TRBJ2-4; D uncertain. Trimming took off 1 base at V and 6 bases at J, with 10 bases between the two ends. The CDR3 totals 13 residues. Germline V CDR1 and CDR2: DFQATT, SNEGSKA (reference sequence).

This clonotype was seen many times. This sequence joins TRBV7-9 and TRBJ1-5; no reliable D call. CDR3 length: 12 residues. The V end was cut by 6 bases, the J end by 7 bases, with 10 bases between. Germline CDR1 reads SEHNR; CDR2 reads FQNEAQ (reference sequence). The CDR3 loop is CASSLSHQPQHF. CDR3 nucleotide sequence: TGTGCCAGCAGTTTATCGCACCAGCCCCAGCATTTT.

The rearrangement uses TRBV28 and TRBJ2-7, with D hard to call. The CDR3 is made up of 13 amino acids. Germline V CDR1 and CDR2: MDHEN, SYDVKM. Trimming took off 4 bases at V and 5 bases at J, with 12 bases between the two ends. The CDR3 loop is CASSSVGRDEQYV. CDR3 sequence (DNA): TGTGCCAGCAGTTCGGTTGGGCGCGACGAGCAGTACGTC.

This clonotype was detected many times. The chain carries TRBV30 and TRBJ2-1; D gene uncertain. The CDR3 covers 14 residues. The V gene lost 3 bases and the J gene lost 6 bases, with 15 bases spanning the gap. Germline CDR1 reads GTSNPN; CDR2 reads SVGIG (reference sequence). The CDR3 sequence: CAWSATSATNEQFF. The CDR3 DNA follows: TGTGCCTGGAGCGCAACGTCCGCAACCAATGAGCAGTTCTTC.

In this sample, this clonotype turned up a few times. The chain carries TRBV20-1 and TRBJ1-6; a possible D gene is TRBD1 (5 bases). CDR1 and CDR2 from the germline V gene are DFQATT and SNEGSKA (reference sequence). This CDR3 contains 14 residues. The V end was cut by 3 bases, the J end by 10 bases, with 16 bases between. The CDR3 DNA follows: TGCAGTGCTAGGCACGGGCAGGGACGCTCACCCCTCCACTTT. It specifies CSARHGQGRSPLHF.

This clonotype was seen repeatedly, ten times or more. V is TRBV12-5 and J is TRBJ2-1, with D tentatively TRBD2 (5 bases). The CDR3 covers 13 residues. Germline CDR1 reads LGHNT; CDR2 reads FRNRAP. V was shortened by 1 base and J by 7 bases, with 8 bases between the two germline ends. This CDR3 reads CASGLGPGNEQFF. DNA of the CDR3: TGTGCTAGTGGTTTGGGACCGGGGAATGAGCAGTTCTTC.

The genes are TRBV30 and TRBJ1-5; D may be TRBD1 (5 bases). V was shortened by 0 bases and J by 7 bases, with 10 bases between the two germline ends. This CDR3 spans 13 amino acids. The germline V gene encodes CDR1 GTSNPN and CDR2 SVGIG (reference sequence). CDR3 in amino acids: CAWSVLGGQPQHF. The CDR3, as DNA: TGTGCCTGGAGTGTCCTGGGGGGACAGCCCCAGCATTTT.

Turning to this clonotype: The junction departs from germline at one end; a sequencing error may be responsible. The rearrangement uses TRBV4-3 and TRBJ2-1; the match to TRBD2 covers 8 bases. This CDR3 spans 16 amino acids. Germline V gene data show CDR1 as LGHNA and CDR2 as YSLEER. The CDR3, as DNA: TGCGCCAGCAGCCCCGGGGTGCGGGGGGTGTACAATGAGCAGCTCTTC. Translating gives CASSPGVRGVYNEQLF.